Described below is a single TCR beta chain sequence and its context. Produced via immunoSEQ multiplex PCR; TCRdb's table is partial and in-frame only. The sample has over 95,000 clones; roughly 81% are singletons. This CDR3 contains 15 residues. V was clipped by 0 bases and J by 6 bases, with 12 bases between them. Germline CDR1 MNHNS, CDR2 SASEGT. This sample is drawn from a study of blood T cell repertoires in COVID-19. Looking at the study overall: Researchers got acute and convalescent COVID-19 samples from the United States, Italy and Spain.

This TCR was sampled from a human donor in a cohort sampled during active COVID-19. Sequenced sample: peripheral blood. The chain links TRBV6-1 to TRBJ2-1, with TRBD1 as a possible D gene (5 bases). CDR3 coding DNA: TGTGCCAGCAGTGAAGCTTCAGGGTCCAGCAATGAGCAGTTCTTC. This encodes CASSEASGSSNEQFF.